The 25 T cell receptor beta chains below were found in one sample sequenced in a study of blood T cell repertoires in COVID-19. Sequencing was performed with immunoSEQ multiplex PCR; in TCRdb, only in-frame clones are kept and a portion is missing. The sample has roughly 190,000 clones, more than 80% seen once; the top ten hold approximately 11%. Sequenced: peripheral blood. The source is a woman in her forties with COVID-19, enrolled during active disease.

This rearrangement joins TRBV7-6 to TRBJ2-7; no reliable D call. Trimming took off 2 bases at V and 3 bases at J, with 8 bases between the two ends. The CDR3 runs to 13 residues. Germline-derived CDR1 and CDR2 are SGHVS and FNYEAQ. The CDR3 nucleotides are TGTGCCAGCAGCTTAACAGCTGACTACGAGCAGTACTTC. Amino acids: CASSLTADYEQYF.

The table lists this clone with a few counts. V is TRBV20-1 and J is TRBJ1-5; D perhaps matches TRBD1 (6 bases). Germline CDR1 and CDR2: DFQATT and SNEGSKA (reference sequence). Deletions cut 3 bases from V and 0 bases from J, with 12 bases between. The CDR3 has 15 residues. Here the CDR3 DNA reads TGCAGTGCTAGTGTGGGGGCTAGTAGCAATCAGCCCCAGCATTTT. The encoded protein is CSASVGASSNQPQHF.

The rearrangement links TRBV5-5 to TRBJ2-3, with TRBD2 as a possible D gene (5 bases). The V end was cut by 3 bases, the J end by 0 bases, with 17 bases between. CDR3 length equals 17 residues. In germline, CDR1 is SGHKS, CDR2 YYEKEE (reference sequence). CDR3 DNA: TGTGCCAGCAGCTCGCTGGTTGCTAGCCCAAGCACAGATACGCAGTATTTT. It is translated as CASSSLVASPSTDTQYF.

The rearrangement uses TRBV4-1 and TRBJ1-5; D is undetermined. V was shortened by 0 bases and J by 1 base, with 10 bases between the two germline ends. Germline values: CDR1 MGHRA, CDR2 YSYEKL. CDR3 length equals 16 residues. The CDR3 nucleotides are TGCGCCAGCAGCCAAGAGGGCCCGCTGAGCAATCAGCCCCAGCATTTT. Translation: CASSQEGPLSNQPQHF.

The chain joins TRBV5-4 to TRBJ1-6; a weak D match, TRBD1 (6 bases). The CDR3 totals 14 residues. With 2 bases removed from V and 10 bases from J, the gap between germline ends came to 13 bases. Germline values: CDR1 SGHNT, CDR2 YYREEE (reference sequence). The CDR3 loop reads CASSFGQRGSPLHF. The CDR3 region has the DNA TGTGCCAGCAGCTTTGGACAGAGGGGGTCACCCCTCCACTTT.

The rearrangement joins TRBV6-1 to TRBJ2-7; D may be TRBD1 (5 bases). The CDR3 has 15 amino acids. The V end lost 2 bases, the J end lost 3 bases, and 14 bases lay between the germline ends. Per the germline V gene, CDR1 is MNHNS and CDR2 is SASEGT. The CDR3 spells CASSEQGSEFYEQYV. The CDR3 DNA reads TGTGCCAGCAGTGAACAGGGAAGCGAATTCTACGAGCAGTACGTC.

The chain links TRBV7-9 to TRBJ2-1; 7 bases are a match to TRBD1. This CDR3 region has 15 residues. The germline gives CDR1 SEHNR, CDR2 FQNEAQ (reference sequence). V shed 0 bases and J 9 bases; nucleotides not matched to a gene: 8. CDR3 sequence reads: CASSLAGGSVVEQFF. In nucleotides, the CDR3 is TGTGCCAGCAGCTTAGCAGGGGGCTCCGTAGTTGAGCAGTTCTTC.

This rearrangement joins TRBV19 to TRBJ1-1, with 8 positions matching TRBD1. The CDR3 contains 15 residues. V dropped 3 bases and J dropped 6; count of bases not matched to a gene: 9. Germline values: CDR1 LNHDA, CDR2 SQIVND (reference sequence). The CDR3 region has the DNA TGTGCCAGTAGTATCCTCCGGGACAGGAGGGCTGAAGCTTTCTTT. Translating gives CASSILRDRRAEAFF.

The J gene is TRBJ1-3, the V gene TRBV3-1 (or the pseudogene TRBV3-2); unclear D gene. V shed 2 bases and J shed 1 base, with 9 bases lying between them. CDR3 length equals 15 residues. The germline V gene encodes CDR1 LGHDT and CDR2 YNNKEL (reference sequence). This CDR3 reads CASSQLSGSGNTIYF. In DNA form, the CDR3 reads TGTGCCAGCAGCCAATTAAGCGGTTCTGGAAACACCATATATTTT.

The V gene is TRBV30, the J gene TRBJ2-7; 8 nucleotides align to TRBD1. The V and J ends lost 1 base and 5 bases, in that order; junction bases with no gene match: 4. This CDR3 spans 13 amino acids. Germline CDR1 and CDR2: GTSNPN and SVGIG (reference sequence). The CDR3 sequence: CAWSGTGMNEQYF. CDR3 DNA sequence: TGTGCCTGGAGTGGGACAGGGATGAACGAGCAGTACTTC.

This clone turned up a few times. The V and J genes are TRBV27 and TRBJ2-4; TRBD2 might be the D (7 bases). Germline CDR1 is MNHEY and CDR2 is SMNVEV (reference sequence). This CDR3 comprises 15 residues. Trimming took 3 bases from V and 7 from J, leaving 16 bases between them. In DNA form, the CDR3 reads TGTGCCAGCAGTTTTTTGGGAGGGGGGTTTAACATTCAGTACTTC. Its translation is CASSFLGGGFNIQYF.

The V and J genes are TRBV5-1 and TRBJ2-5, with a tentative D call TRBD2 (5 bases). The CDR3 is made up of 15 amino acids. Between the trimmed V and J ends, which lost 4 bases and 1 base, there was a span of 14 bases. Germline values: CDR1 SGHRS, CDR2 YFSETQ. This chain's CDR3 is CASSVLPGTQETQYF. The CDR3 nucleotides are TGCGCCAGCAGCGTCCTACCGGGAACCCAAGAGACCCAGTACTTC. Complete variable domain (other parts from reference TRBV5-1 and TRBJ2-5): KAGVTQTPRYLIKTRGQQVTLSCSPISGHRSVSWYQQTPGQGLQFLFEYFSETQRNKGNFPGRFSGRQFSNSRSEMNVSTLELGDSALYLCASSVLPGTQETQYFGPGTRLLVL.

The CDR3 protein is CASSYGLNTGELFF. The DNA for the CDR3 is TGTGCCAGCAGTTACGGACTGAACACCGGGGAGCTGTTTTTT. This rearrangement joins TRBV6-5 to TRBJ2-2; a weak D match, TRBD2 (5 bases). CDR3 size: 14 residues. The germline V gene encodes CDR1 MNHEY and CDR2 SVGAGI. Trimming pared 2 bases from V and 1 base from J, leaving 5 bases between.

V and J are TRBV5-1 and TRBJ2-7; TRBD1 matches at 10 bases. CDR1 is SGHRS, CDR2 YFSETQ, per germline. With 4 bases clipped from V and 6 bases from J, the junction kept 7 bases outside the gene matches. The CDR3 is made up of 14 amino acids. Here the CDR3 DNA reads TGCGCCAGCAGCCGGCGGGACAGGGGAGCCGAGCAGTACTTC. Translated: CASSRRDRGAEQYF.

V usage is TRBV3-1 (or the pseudogene TRBV3-2) and J usage is TRBJ2-2; D uncertain. Germline lookup yields CDR1 LGHDT and CDR2 YNNKEL (reference sequence). The CDR3 spans 14 residues. V dropped 6 bases and J dropped 6 bases, with 14 bases sitting between them. The CDR3 reads CASSSSLSPGELFF. The DNA of the CDR3 is TGTGCCAGCAGTTCCAGTCTGTCCCCCGGGGAGCTGTTTTTT.

This rearrangement joins TRBV7-9 to TRBJ2-7; D possibly corresponds to TRBD1 (5 bases). V was pared by 3 bases and J by 0 bases, with 21 bases between. Per the germline V gene, CDR1 is SEHNR and CDR2 is FQNEAQ (reference sequence). The CDR3 sequence is 18 residues long. In DNA form, the CDR3 reads TGTGCCAGCAGCTTTTTTTCATCCAACAGGATGAGCTCCTACGAGCAGTACGTC. This translates into CASSFFSSNRMSSYEQYV.

The chain has TRBV3-1 (or the pseudogene TRBV3-2) and TRBJ2-1, with D perhaps matching TRBD2 (5 bases). The ends were cut back, 0 bases at V and 8 bases at J, with 8 bases in the middle. CDR3 size: 13 residues. CDR1 is LGHDT and CDR2 is YNNKEL in the germline V gene (reference sequence). CDR3 sequence reads: CASSQDSRDEQFF. The CDR3 nucleotides read TGTGCCAGCAGCCAAGATTCGAGGGATGAGCAGTTCTTC.

The CDR3 DNA reads TGTGCCAGCAGCTTAAACAGGGGGAGCGGGAACATTCAGTACTTC. As protein: CASSLNRGSGNIQYF. The chain has TRBV7-3 and TRBJ2-4; 8 bases line up with TRBD1. The CDR3 extends over 15 amino acids. J gave up 7 bases and V 1 base, and 6 bases lay outside the gene matches. From germline, CDR1 is SGHTA and CDR2 FQGTGA.

The V and J genes are TRBV19 and TRBJ2-1; 8 bases fit TRBD2. V dropped 7 bases and J dropped 6; count of bases not matched to a gene: 11. This CDR3 spans 15 amino acids. Germline loops: CDR1 LNHDA, CDR2 SQIVND (reference sequence). Here the CDR3 reads CASTITSGLFNEQFF. CDR3 DNA sequence: TGTGCCAGTACGATAACTAGCGGCTTATTCAATGAGCAGTTCTTC.

The chain recombines TRBV11-2 with TRBJ1-6, with TRBD1 as a possible D gene (6 bases). Germline lookup yields CDR1 SGHAT and CDR2 FQNNGV. Trimming stripped 6 bases from V and 13 bases from J, with 13 bases between. This CDR3 contains 12 residues. The CDR3 coding sequence is TGTGCCAGCAGGTTTAACAGGGACCCCCTCCACTTT. Translated: CASRFNRDPLHF.

V and J are TRBV30 and TRBJ1-5; possible D gene TRBD1, 6 bases. The germline V gene encodes CDR1 GTSNPN and CDR2 SVGIG (reference sequence). V shed 1 base and J shed 6 bases, with 10 bases lying between them. The CDR3 is made up of 13 amino acids. The CDR3: CAWSDQGFQPQHF. The CDR3 region has the DNA TGTGCCTGGAGTGACCAGGGGTTTCAGCCCCAGCATTTT.

The genes are TRBV30 and TRBJ2-5; 14 nucleotides align to TRBD2. The germline V gene encodes CDR1 GTSNPN and CDR2 SVGIG (reference sequence). The CDR3 covers 15 residues. V was pared by 4 bases and J by 3 bases, with 4 bases of the junction left unmatched. The CDR3 bases are TGTGCCTGGAAACCGGGACTAGCGGGAGAAGAGACCCAGTACTTC. It codes for CAWKPGLAGEETQYF.

The table lists this clone with a few counts. The chain has TRBV6-1 and TRBJ2-7; D is unresolved. This CDR3 spans 12 amino acids. The V gene's germline CDR1 is MNHNS and CDR2 SASEGT. Trimming cost V 5 bases and J 1 base, with 6 bases left between them. CDR3 in amino acids: CASSYVSYEQYF. As DNA, the CDR3 is TGTGCCAGCAGTTATGTTTCCTACGAGCAGTACTTC.

The V and J genes are TRBV5-6 and TRBJ2-3, with a tentative D call TRBD2 (5 bases). Germline V CDR1 and CDR2: SGHDT, YYEEEE. V was cut by 0 bases and J by 10 bases, with 15 bases left in between. The CDR3 extends over 14 amino acids. The CDR3 sequence is CASSLGLARVAQYF. The CDR3 DNA sequence: TGTGCCAGCAGCTTGGGGCTAGCTAGAGTCGCGCAGTATTTT. Looking up the rest from reference TRBV5-6 and TRBJ2-3 gives the full variable domain: DAGVTQSPTHLIKTRGQQVTLRCSPKSGHDTVSWYQQALGQGPQFIFQYYEEEERQRGNFPDRFSGHQFPNYSSELNVNALLLGDSALYLCASSLGLARVAQYFGPGTRLTVL.

This clone was counted only a few times. The rearrangement links TRBV2 to TRBJ1-1; D might be TRBD1 (5 bases). The V end lost 7 bases, the J end lost 1 base, and 16 bases lay between the germline ends. The germline gives CDR1 SNHLY, CDR2 FYNNEI. The CDR3 sequence is 15 residues long. CDR3 in DNA: TGTGCCAGCATGAGGCAGGGAAATAGGAACACTGAAGCTTTCTTT. Translated, it gives CASMRQGNRNTEAFF.